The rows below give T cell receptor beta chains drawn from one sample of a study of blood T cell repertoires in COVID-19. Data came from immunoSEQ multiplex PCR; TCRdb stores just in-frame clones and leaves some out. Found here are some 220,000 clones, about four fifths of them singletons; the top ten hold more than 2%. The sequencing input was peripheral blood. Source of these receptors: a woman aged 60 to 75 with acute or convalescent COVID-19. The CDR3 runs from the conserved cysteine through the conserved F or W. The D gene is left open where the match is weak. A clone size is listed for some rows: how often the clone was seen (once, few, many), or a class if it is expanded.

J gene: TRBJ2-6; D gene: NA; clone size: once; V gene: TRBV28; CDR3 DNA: TGTGCCAGCAGTTTCAGTTCACAGGGTATGGCCGGGGCCAACGTCCTGACTTTC; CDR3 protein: CASSFSSQGMAGANVLTF
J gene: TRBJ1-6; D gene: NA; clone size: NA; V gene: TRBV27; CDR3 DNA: TGTGCCAGCAGTTTTACAGCAAATTCACCCCTCCACTTT; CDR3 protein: CASSFTANSPLHF
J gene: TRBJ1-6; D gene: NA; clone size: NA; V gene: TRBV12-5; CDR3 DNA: TGTGCTAGTGGTTTCCACAGGGAAAACTCACCCCTCCACTTT; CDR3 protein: CASGFHRENSPLHF
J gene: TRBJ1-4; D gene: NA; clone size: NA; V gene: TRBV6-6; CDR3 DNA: TGTGCCAGCAGTCCGACAGCAACTAATGAAAAACTGTTTTTT; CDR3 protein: CASSPTATNEKLFF
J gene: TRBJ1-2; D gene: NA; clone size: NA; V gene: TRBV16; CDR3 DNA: TGTGCCAGCAGCCAATCGAGGGCGGGCTACACCTTC; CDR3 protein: CASSQSRAGYTF
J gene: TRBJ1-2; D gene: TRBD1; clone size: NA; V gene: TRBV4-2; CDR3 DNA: TGTGCCAGCAGCCAAGATGTAGGGGGCACCTATGGCTACACCTTC; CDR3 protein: CASSQDVGGTYGYTF
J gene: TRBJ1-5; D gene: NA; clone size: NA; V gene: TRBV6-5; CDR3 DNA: TGTGCCAGCAAGGACAACTTTAGCAATCAGCCCCAGCATTTT; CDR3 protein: CASKDNFSNQPQHF
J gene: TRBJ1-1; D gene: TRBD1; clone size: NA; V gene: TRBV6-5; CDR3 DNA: TGTGCCAGCACCTCCGGGACAGGGTGGACTGAAGCTTTCTTT; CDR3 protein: CASTSGTGWTEAFF
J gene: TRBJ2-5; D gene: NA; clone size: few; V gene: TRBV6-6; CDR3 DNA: TGTGCCAGCAGTTACATGCGGATCCAAGAGACCCAGTACTTC; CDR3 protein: CASSYMRIQETQYF
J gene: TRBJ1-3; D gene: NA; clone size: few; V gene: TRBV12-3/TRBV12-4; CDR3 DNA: TGTGCCAGCACCCAAGGAAACACCATATATTTT; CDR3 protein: CASTQGNTIYF
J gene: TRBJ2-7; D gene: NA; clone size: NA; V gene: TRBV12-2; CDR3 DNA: TGTGCAAGTCGCTACCAGACGGGGGGCCTTTTCGAGCAGTACTTC; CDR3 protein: CASRYQTGGLFEQYF
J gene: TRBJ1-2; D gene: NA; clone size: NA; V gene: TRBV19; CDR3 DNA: TGTGCCAGTTCCCCTAAACAGATTACCACCGATGGCTACACCTTC; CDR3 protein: CASSPKQITTDGYTF
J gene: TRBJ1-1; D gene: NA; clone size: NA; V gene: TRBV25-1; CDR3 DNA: TGTGCCAGCAGTTTAAACACTGAAGCTTTCTTT; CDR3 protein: CASSLNTEAFF
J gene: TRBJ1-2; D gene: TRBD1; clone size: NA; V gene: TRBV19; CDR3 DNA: TGTGCCAGTACGGCGACAGGGAAGCGAGATGGCTACACCTTC; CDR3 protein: CASTATGKRDGYTF
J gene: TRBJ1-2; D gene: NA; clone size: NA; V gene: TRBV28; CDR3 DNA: TGTGCCAGCAACCCCGAGGGCTATGGCTACACCTTC; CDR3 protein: CASNPEGYGYTF
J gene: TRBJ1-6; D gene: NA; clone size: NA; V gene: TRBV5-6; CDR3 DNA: TGTGCCAGCATCTCCCACAGGGCCAGCTCCTATAATTCACCCCTCCACTTT; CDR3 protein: CASISHRASSYNSPLHF
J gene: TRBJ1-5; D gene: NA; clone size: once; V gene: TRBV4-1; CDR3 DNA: TGCGCCAGCAGCTTACGGGAGACCAATCAGCCCCAGCATTTT; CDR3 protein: CASSLRETNQPQHF
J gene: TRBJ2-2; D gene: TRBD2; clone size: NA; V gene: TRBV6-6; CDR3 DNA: TGTGCCAGCAGTTTAGCGGGGAAGAACACCGGGGAGCTGTTTTTT; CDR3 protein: CASSLAGKNTGELFF
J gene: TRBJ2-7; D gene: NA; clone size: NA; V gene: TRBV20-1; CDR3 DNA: TGCAGTGCTAGTCCGGAGACCTACGAGCAGTACTTC; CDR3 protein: CSASPETYEQYF
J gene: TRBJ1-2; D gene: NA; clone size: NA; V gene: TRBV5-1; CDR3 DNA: TGCGCCAGCAGCTTGGGGGGAGAATGGTATGGCTACACCTTC; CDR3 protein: CASSLGGEWYGYTF
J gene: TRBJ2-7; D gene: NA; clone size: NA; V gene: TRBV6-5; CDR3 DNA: TGTGCCAGCAAAGGACAGAGCCAGCAGTACTTC; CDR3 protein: CASKGQSQQYF
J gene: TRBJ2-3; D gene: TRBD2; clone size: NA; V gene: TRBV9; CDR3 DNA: TGTGCCAGCAGCGTAAGCGGGGGGGCAGTTGATACGCAGTATTTT; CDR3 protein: CASSVSGGAVDTQYF